This TCR beta chain was documented in a study of cytomegalovirus exposure and HLA in healthy donors. The CDR3 loop spans 12 amino acids. V lost 3 bases, J lost 2 bases, and 4 bases lay in between. CDR1 SEHNR and CDR2 FQNEAQ come from the germline V gene (reference sequence). The PCR used 60 Vbeta and 13 Jbeta primers. Sequencing used immunoSEQ multiplex PCR; TCRdb keeps in-frame clones, though not all of them. Altogether 210,000 or so clones are present, less than 80% being singletons, with the ten largest covering 0.2% to 0.25%. The sequence came from a girl between 2 and 10 years old in good health and CMV-seronegative. Sequenced: PBMCs. This chain links TRBV7-9 with TRBJ1-1; D not certain. The CDR3 sequence: CASSLTNTEAFF. The CDR3 DNA is TGTGCCAGCAGCTTGACTAACACTGAAGCTTTCTTT.